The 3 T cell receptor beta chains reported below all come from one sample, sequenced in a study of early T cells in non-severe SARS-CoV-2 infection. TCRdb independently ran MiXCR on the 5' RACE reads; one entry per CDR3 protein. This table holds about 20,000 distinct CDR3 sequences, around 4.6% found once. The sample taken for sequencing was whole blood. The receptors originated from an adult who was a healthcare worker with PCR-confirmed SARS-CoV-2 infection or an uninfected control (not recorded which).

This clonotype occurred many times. The CDR3 sequence: CSGSLAGMRNEQFF. DNA of the CDR3: TGCAGCGGTTCTCTAGCGGGGATGAGGAATGAGCAGTTCTTC. The V and J genes are TRBV29-1 and TRBJ2-1, with TRBD2 matching over 9 bases. CDR3 length: 14 amino acids. From germline, CDR1 is SQVTM and CDR2 ANQGSEA. V dropped 7 bases and J dropped 7; count of bases not matched to a gene: 11.

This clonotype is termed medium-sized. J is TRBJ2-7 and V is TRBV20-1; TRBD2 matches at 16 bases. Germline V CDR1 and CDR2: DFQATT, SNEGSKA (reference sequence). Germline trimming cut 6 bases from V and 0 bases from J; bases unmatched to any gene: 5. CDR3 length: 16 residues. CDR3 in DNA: TGCAGTGCAACGGGACTAGCGGGGGGGAGCTCCTACGAGCAGTACTTC. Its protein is CSATGLAGGSSYEQYF.

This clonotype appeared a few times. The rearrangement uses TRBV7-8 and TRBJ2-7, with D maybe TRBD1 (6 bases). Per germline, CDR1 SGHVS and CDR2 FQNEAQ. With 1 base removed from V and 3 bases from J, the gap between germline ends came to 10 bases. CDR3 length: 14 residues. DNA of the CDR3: TGTGCCAGCAGCTTAGGACAGGCCAGCTACGAGCAGTACTTC. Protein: CASSLGQASYEQYF.